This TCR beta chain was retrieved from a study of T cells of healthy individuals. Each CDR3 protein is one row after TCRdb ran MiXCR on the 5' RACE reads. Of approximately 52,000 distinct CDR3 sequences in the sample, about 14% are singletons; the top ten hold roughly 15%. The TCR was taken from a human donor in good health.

Written as DNA, the CDR3 is TGCAGCGTTGAAGGGGCGGACAGGGGTCCCTCCTACGAGCAGTACTTC. This sequence encodes CSVEGADRGPSYEQYF. The gene calls are TRBV29-1 and TRBJ2-7; 9 positions agree with TRBD1. The CDR3 sequence is 16 residues long. V lost 1 base, J lost 0 bases, and 7 bases stayed unmatched. Germline values: CDR1 SQVTM, CDR2 ANQGSEA.